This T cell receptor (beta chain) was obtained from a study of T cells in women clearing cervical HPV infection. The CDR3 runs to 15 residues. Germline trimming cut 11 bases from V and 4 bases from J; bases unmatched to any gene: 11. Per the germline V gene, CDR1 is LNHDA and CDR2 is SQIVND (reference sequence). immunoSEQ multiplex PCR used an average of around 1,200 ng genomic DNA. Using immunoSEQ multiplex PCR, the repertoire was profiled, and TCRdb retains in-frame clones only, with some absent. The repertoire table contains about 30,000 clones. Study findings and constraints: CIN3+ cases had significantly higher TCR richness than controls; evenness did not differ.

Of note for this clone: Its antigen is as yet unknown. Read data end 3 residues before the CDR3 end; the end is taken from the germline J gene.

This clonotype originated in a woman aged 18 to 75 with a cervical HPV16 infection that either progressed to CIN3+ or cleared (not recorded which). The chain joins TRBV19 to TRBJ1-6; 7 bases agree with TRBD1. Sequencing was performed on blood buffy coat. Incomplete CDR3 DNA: TGTGCCGGGAAGACAGGGCTTAAATATAATTCACCC. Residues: CAGKTGLKYNSP. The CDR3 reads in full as CAGKTGLKYNSPLHF.